The 15 T cell receptor beta chains listed next were all sequenced from one sample in a study of blood T cell repertoires in COVID-19. The data were produced by immunoSEQ multiplex PCR, yet TCRdb's version contains in-frame clones alone and is incomplete. Of almost 500,000 clones listed, approximately 90% are singletons. Sequenced material: PBMCs or T cells enriched from blood (not recorded which). The receptor set was obtained from a woman aged 55-70 years who had recovered from COVID-19.

The CDR3 bases are TGTGCCACTCTTACCGGGACAGGTTCCGGAGGCTACACCTTC. Its protein product is CATLTGTGSGGYTF. The chain has TRBV2 and TRBJ1-2; TRBD1 matches at 8 bases. The CDR3 spans 14 residues. After removal of 10 bases from V and 8 bases from J, the junction contained 15 bases not matched to a gene. Germline V lookup: CDR1 SNHLY, CDR2 FYNNEI.

CDR3 nucleotide sequence: TGCAGCGTCCTATTAGAGGATGGAAACACCATATATTTT. Residues: CSVLLEDGNTIYF. V and J are TRBV29-1 and TRBJ1-3, with D uncertain. The CDR3 length is 13 residues. Trimming shortened V by 6 bases and J by 3 bases, and 12 bases separated the two germline ends. Germline V gene data show CDR1 as SQVTM and CDR2 as ANQGSEA.

This chain links TRBV18 with TRBJ2-4; 10 bases map to TRBD1. Per the germline V gene, CDR1 is KGHSH and CDR2 is LQKENI. After removal of 6 bases from V and 13 bases from J, the junction contained 6 bases not matched to a gene. This CDR3 contains 12 residues. CDR3 sequence (DNA): TGTGCCAGCTCCCCGGGGACAGGGGTCCAGTACTTC. It specifies CASSPGTGVQYF.

This clone was found once. V gene TRBV6-2 or TRBV6-3 combines with J gene TRBJ1-1, with unresolved D. V lost 0 bases to trimming and J lost 0 bases, with 8 bases between them. This CDR3 has 15 residues. The germline CDR1 and CDR2 sequences are MNHEY and SVGEGT. The CDR3 sequence: CASSYSYPVNTEAFF. DNA for the CDR3: TGTGCCAGCAGTTACTCATATCCAGTGAACACTGAAGCTTTCTTT.

The genes are TRBV5-1 and TRBJ2-3; TRBD2 matches at 7 bases. The CDR3 extends over 14 amino acids. Losses at the gene ends were 4 bases for V and 5 bases for J; bases not matched to a gene: 7. Germline-derived CDR1 and CDR2 are SGHRS and YFSETQ. CDR3 sequence reads: CASSRAGVGDTQYF. The CDR3, as DNA: TGCGCCAGCAGCCGTGCGGGGGTGGGAGATACGCAGTATTTT.

This clone was seen just once. The chain has TRBV13 and TRBJ2-3, with 7 positions matching TRBD1. Germline CDR1 is PRHDT and CDR2 is FYEKMQ (reference sequence). J gave up 1 base and V 4 bases, and 5 bases lay outside the gene matches. The CDR3 has 15 residues. The CDR3 bases are TGTGCCAGCAGCTCATACAGGGGTGGCACAGATACGCAGTATTTT. This codes for CASSSYRGGTDTQYF.

The rearrangement uses TRBV10-3 and TRBJ1-2; 10 bases agree with TRBD1. The length of the CDR3 is 12 residues. V was clipped by 9 bases and J by 8 bases; unmatched bases: 6. Germline CDR1 ENHRY, CDR2 SYGVKD. The CDR3 bases are TGTGCCATAAGACAGGGGGCAAAGGGCTACACCTTC. It codes for CAIRQGAKGYTF.

For the CDR3, the DNA is TGTGCCAGTGAAGGACAGGACAATCAGCCCCAGCATTTT. Translation gives CASEGQDNQPQHF. The chain uses TRBV19 and TRBJ1-5; TRBD1 aligns across 7 bases. The CDR3 totals 13 residues. Looked up from germline, CDR1 is LNHDA and CDR2 is SQIVND (reference sequence). The V segment lost 8 bases and the J segment 3 bases; nucleotides outside the gene matches: 4.

The chain is built from TRBV14 and TRBJ2-1; possible D gene TRBD2, 5 bases. The V and J ends lost 4 bases and 5 bases respectively, with 15 bases between them. From germline, CDR1 is SGHDN and CDR2 FVKESK. The length of the CDR3 is 15 residues. CDR3 in amino acids: CASSRGRAADNEQFF. CDR3 nucleotide sequence: TGTGCCAGCAGCCGCGGCCGGGCAGCGGACAATGAGCAGTTCTTC.

V gene TRBV4-1 combines with J gene TRBJ1-2, with D tentatively TRBD1 (6 bases). CDR1 MGHRA and CDR2 YSYEKL come from the germline V gene. The CDR3 spans 15 residues. Trimming pared 7 bases from V and 0 bases from J, leaving 15 bases between. The CDR3 DNA is TGCGCCAGCAAACAAACCGGGACAACTAACTATGGCTACACCTTC. It is translated as CASKQTGTTNYGYTF.

The chain recombines TRBV20-1 with TRBJ2-5; tentatively, D is TRBD1 (5 bases). This CDR3 spans 13 amino acids. Germline CDR1 and CDR2: DFQATT and SNEGSKA (reference sequence). Trimming removed 3 bases at V and 3 bases at J, with 11 bases between. CDR3 sequence: CSASAIGEETQYF. In DNA, the CDR3 is TGCAGTGCTAGTGCTATAGGGGAAGAGACCCAGTACTTC.

The genes are TRBV6-5 and TRBJ1-1, with D perhaps TRBD1 (5 bases). V dropped 2 bases and J dropped 8 bases, with 9 bases sitting between them. This CDR3 contains 12 residues. Germline V gene data show CDR1 as MNHEY and CDR2 as SVGAGI. CDR3 coding DNA: TGTGCCAGCAGTTACGCAGGGCACGAAGCTTTCTTT. Its translation is CASSYAGHEAFF.

The V and J genes are TRBV3-1 (or the pseudogene TRBV3-2) and TRBJ2-7; D possibly corresponds to TRBD1 (6 bases). This CDR3 is built from 15 residues. Germline-derived CDR1 and CDR2 are LGHDT and YNNKEL (reference sequence). V lost 4 bases and J lost 6, with 19 bases in between. The CDR3 sequence: CASSLTAQGTGEQYF. CDR3 bases: TGTGCCAGCAGCCTAACCGCCCAGGGGACGGGCGAGCAGTACTTC.

V gene TRBV12-5 combines with J gene TRBJ1-2, with 8 bases that match TRBD1. The CDR3 extends over 15 amino acids. The ends lost 0 bases at V and 2 bases at J; junction bases unmatched: 2. Germline assignment: CDR1 LGHNT and CDR2 FRNRAP. The CDR3 loop reads CASGLVRQGNYGYTF. In DNA form, the CDR3 reads TGTGCTAGTGGTTTGGTACGACAGGGGAACTATGGCTACACCTTC.

The rearrangement uses TRBV9 and TRBJ2-2; 13 positions match TRBD2. The CDR3 sequence is 18 residues long. Germline trimming cut 3 bases from V and 0 bases from J; bases unmatched to any gene: 5. Germline V CDR1 and CDR2: SGDLS, YYNGEE. The DNA for the CDR3 is TGTGCCAGCAGCGCTCGGACTAGCGGGGGCCCGAACACCGGGGAGCTGTTTTTT. It is translated as CASSARTSGGPNTGELFF.